One and the same sample provided the 18 T cell receptor beta chains below, sequenced in a study of T cell responses to AZD1222 COVID-19 vaccine. Only in-frame clones appear in the TCRdb table, and some are missing; sequencing was by immunoSEQ multiplex PCR. In the table there are over 100,000 clones, around 87% of which are singletons. Source: peripheral blood, taken on day 0 of AZD1222 vaccination. Receptor source: an adult in good health.

This chain links TRBV12-3 or TRBV12-4 with TRBJ2-7; the match to TRBD2 covers 8 bases. The junction had 5 bases not matched to a gene; V was cut back by 2 bases and J by 11 bases. This CDR3 comprises 12 residues. CDR3 bases: TGTGCCAGCAGTTTACCGGGGGGGAAGGAGTACTTC. Its translation is CASSLPGGKEYF.

The rearrangement links TRBV6-6 to TRBJ2-7, with D perhaps TRBD1 (5 bases). Germline V CDR1 and CDR2: MNHNY, SVGAGI (reference sequence). V was shortened by 3 bases and J by 6 bases, with 12 bases between the two germline ends. CDR3 length: 13 amino acids. The CDR3 sequence is CASSYLQGSEQYF. CDR3 DNA: TGTGCCAGCAGTTATTTGCAGGGAAGCGAGCAGTACTTC.

This clone occurred once. The chain uses TRBV28 and TRBJ1-5, with TRBD1 matching 7 bases. The CDR3 covers 14 residues. Germline CDR1 MDHEN, CDR2 SYDVKM. The trim removed 9 bases at V and 4 bases at J, leaving 9 bases unmatched. Here the CDR3 reads CASLGQFKNQPQHF. DNA for the CDR3: TGTGCCAGTTTGGGACAGTTTAAGAATCAGCCCCAGCATTTT.

The genes are TRBV6-4 and TRBJ2-1; 12 bases align to TRBD1. The germline V gene encodes CDR1 MRHNA and CDR2 SNTAGT. This CDR3 comprises 14 residues. Losses at the gene ends were 5 bases for V and 10 bases for J; bases not matched to a gene: 6. The CDR3 DNA reads TGTGCCAGCAGTTCCGGGACAGGGGGCAAAGAGCAGTTCTTC. Translating gives CASSSGTGGKEQFF.

V usage is TRBV9 and J usage is TRBJ2-5; the D gene is possibly TRBD2 (6 bases). Trimming shortened V by 0 bases and J by 9 bases, and 18 bases separated the two germline ends. CDR3 length: 15 residues. Germline CDR1 and CDR2: SGDLS and YYNGEE. The CDR3 coding sequence is TGTGCCAGCAGCGTAGGAGGTAGCGGAGCCGAGGCCCAGTACTTC. It is translated as CASSVGGSGAEAQYF.

This clone was seen just once. This chain connects TRBV12-3 or TRBV12-4 to TRBJ1-3; D not certain. V lost 6 bases, J lost 4 bases, and 7 bases lay in between. The CDR3 sequence is 12 residues long. CDR3 amino acids: CASSQTGNTIYF. In DNA, the CDR3 is TGTGCCAGCAGCCAGACAGGAAACACCATATATTTT.

In its sample, this clone was seen once. The V call is TRBV4-1, the J call TRBJ2-2; possibly TRBD1 for D (6 bases). Germline V gene data show CDR1 as MGHRA and CDR2 as YSYEKL. With 0 bases removed from V and 5 bases from J, the gap between germline ends came to 13 bases. The CDR3 length is 16 residues. The CDR3 DNA is TGCGCCAGCAGCCAAGAACCGTCAGGGGAGACCGGGGAGCTGTTTTTT. Protein: CASSQEPSGETGELFF.

V gene TRBV7-8 combines with J gene TRBJ1-2; D possibly corresponds to TRBD1 (6 bases). Germline V gives CDR1 SGHVS, CDR2 FQNEAQ. CDR3 size: 16 residues. V dropped 4 bases and J dropped 0 bases, with 15 bases sitting between them. The CDR3 loop is CASSWGLEAANYGYTF. In nucleotides, the CDR3 is TGTGCCAGCAGCTGGGGGCTTGAGGCCGCTAACTATGGCTACACCTTC.

The rearrangement uses TRBV6-5 and TRBJ2-3, with D perhaps TRBD1 or TRBD2 (6 bases each). The CDR3 has 13 residues. Trimming took 8 bases from V and 5 from J, leaving 14 bases between them. Germline-derived CDR1 and CDR2 are MNHEY and SVGAGI. CDR3 in DNA: TGTGCCAGCCGAGGGGGGCGGGGAGATACGCAGTATTTT. Its protein product is CASRGGRGDTQYF.

Only a few counts were recorded for this clone. The chain has TRBV5-3 and TRBJ2-3; TRBD2 aligns across 8 bases. TRBV5-3 is treated as an ORF (open reading frame) with a function not yet certain. V lost 5 bases to trimming and J lost 6 bases; unmatched junction nucleotides: 11. The CDR3 has 15 residues. The CDR3 loop reads CARRQRQTSVDTQYF. In nucleotides, the CDR3 is TGTGCCAGAAGACAACGCCAGACTAGCGTTGATACGCAGTATTTT.

This clone was observed a single time. V gene TRBV5-1 combines with J gene TRBJ2-1; possible D gene TRBD1, 7 bases. Trimming shortened V by 0 bases and J by 4 bases, and 11 bases separated the two germline ends. Germline CDR1 SGHRS, CDR2 YFSETQ. The CDR3 spans 15 residues. The CDR3 sequence: CASSLVRDSYNEQFF. CDR3 DNA: TGCGCCAGCAGCTTGGTGCGGGACAGTTACAATGAGCAGTTCTTC.

This clone was counted a few times. V and J are TRBV7-2 and TRBJ1-2; D may be TRBD1 (6 bases). Germline values: CDR1 SGHTA, CDR2 FQGNSA. The CDR3 consists of 14 residues. V was trimmed by 4 bases and J by 8 bases, leaving 17 bases between them. The CDR3 coding sequence is TGTGCCAGCAGCTCCAGCGTACAGGGAGGGGGCTACACCTTC. Its translation: CASSSSVQGGGYTF.

The chain carries TRBV30 and TRBJ1-1; unclear D gene. Germline V gives CDR1 GTSNPN, CDR2 SVGIG (reference sequence). This CDR3 contains 14 residues. The germline V and J ends were trimmed by 1 base and 0 bases, with 9 bases remaining between them. CDR3 loop: CAWSGVNMNTEAFF. The CDR3 DNA reads TGTGCCTGGAGTGGGGTCAACATGAACACTGAAGCTTTCTTT.

The table lists this clone with a count of one. The chain combines TRBV19 with TRBJ2-2, with a tentative D call TRBD1 (6 bases). Between the trimmed V and J ends, which lost 4 bases and 1 base, there was a span of 10 bases. CDR1 and CDR2 (germline): LNHDA, SQIVND (reference sequence). The CDR3 loop spans 15 amino acids. CDR3 coding DNA: TGTGCCAGTAGTACAGGGACATTGAACACCGGGGAGCTGTTTTTT. Encoded protein: CASSTGTLNTGELFF.

This rearrangement joins TRBV3-1 (or the pseudogene TRBV3-2) to TRBJ2-7, with 11 bases identical to TRBD1. The trim removed 4 bases at V and 6 bases at J, leaving 11 bases unmatched. The CDR3 consists of 16 residues. In germline, CDR1 is LGHDT, CDR2 YNNKEL (reference sequence). The CDR3 nucleotides are TGTGCCAGCAGCCGCGGACAGGGGGCGCGTTCAGGCGAGCAGTACTTC. Protein: CASSRGQGARSGEQYF.

J is TRBJ2-7 and V is TRBV6-2 or TRBV6-3; TRBD2 might be the D (5 bases). This CDR3 has 15 residues. Trimming stripped 4 bases from V and 0 bases from J, with 13 bases between. Germline CDR1 MNHEY, CDR2 SVGEGT. CDR3 protein: CASSWAGRSSYEQYF. In nucleotides, the CDR3 is TGTGCCAGCAGTTGGGCGGGTCGGAGCTCCTACGAGCAGTACTTC.

The rearrangement uses TRBV11-2 and TRBJ1-1; D is unresolved. The V gene lost 1 base and the J gene lost 1 base, with 10 bases spanning the gap. Per germline, CDR1 SGHAT and CDR2 FQNNGV. CDR3 size: 15 residues. CDR3 nucleotides: TGTGCCAGCAGCTTAGGCCGGGGTCCGAACACTGAAGCTTTCTTT. Its protein product is CASSLGRGPNTEAFF.

V gene TRBV9 combines with J gene TRBJ2-2; 10 nucleotides agree with TRBD1. Trimming took 5 bases from V and 3 from J; bases not matched to a gene: 4. Germline V CDR1 and CDR2: SGDLS, YYNGEE. The CDR3 covers 15 residues. The CDR3 reads CASRKGQGDTGELFF. The DNA for the CDR3 is TGTGCCAGCAGAAAAGGACAGGGGGACACCGGGGAGCTGTTTTTT.